The present entry profiles one TCR beta chain with its context. There is no known antigen for this receptor. Base qualities are not provided; no much larger clone lies one nucleotide away. This specimen comes from a study of CD8+ T cells in alopecia areata (dated by TCRdb to 2016 to 2019). As for the study more broadly: The treated patients took part in an open-label pilot trial in which moderate-to-severe alopecia areata was treated with oral tofacitinib at 5 to 10 mg twice daily. The RNA source kit depended on sample type: the PAXgene miRNA kit for fixed scalp, the miRNeasy kit for PBMCs, and the RNeasy kit for mouse skin. High-throughput TCRbeta sequencing was used to examine T cell clonal expansion in alopecia areata in both the C3H/HeJ mouse model and human patients. Patients received tofacitinib for 6 to 18 months and were then followed off drug for 6 months to check for delayed response and recurrence. immunoSEQ multiplex PCR using 35 Vbeta forward primers and 13 Jbeta reverse primers was used to amplify TCRbeta CDR3 regions. On the human side, TCRbeta sequencing was run on scalp tissue and on sorted CD4+ and CD8+ peripheral blood T cells from healthy controls and from alopecia areata patients with either patchy or totalis/universalis disease. In treated patients, disease severity was measured using the SALT score, which gives the percentage of scalp surface area affected. Patients on tofacitinib were biopsied at baseline and after 4 and 24 weeks of treatment, and several of the patients also had a later scalp biopsy. Clonality in the scalp was compared among normal scalp (n=4), patchy alopecia areata scalp (n=8), and alopecia totalis/universalis scalp (n=8).

Measured from the cysteine to the phenylalanine, the CDR3 is 11 residues long. Just the 33-base CDR3 DNA is kept, in frame starting at base 1. For CDR1 and CDR2, the germline V gene lists ENHRY and SYGVKD. V is clipped by 6 bases and J by 5 bases, and the sequence between their germline boundaries is 8 bases long. The label giving this sample's time point can be read as: 4 weeks on oral tofacitinib. Explained via the paper, the treatment or condition label denotes: oral pan-JAK inhibitor, 5-10 mg twice daily. From alopecia areata patients, peripheral blood was collected along with lesional scalp punch biopsies. PBMCs were separated by density centrifugation and stained for CD3, CD4 and CD8, after which CD4+ and CD8+ T cells were sorted on a FACSAria. The library was prepared using the immunoSEQ multiplex PCR assay. RNA was extracted from all samples and reverse transcribed into cDNA as template for TCR sequencing. SuperScript III was used to make first-strand cDNA, primed with a 2:1 mix of oligo-dT and random hexamers. A synthetic immune receptor repertoire was used to assess amplification bias, and residual bias was removed computationally. The study's own analysis went as follows. Raw reads were preprocessed to remove errors, and CDR3 was defined by IMGT conventions from the conserved cysteine to phenylalanine. To get clonality, Shannon entropy was normalized by log2 of the number of productive unique TCRs and the result was subtracted from 1. CD4 or CD8 identity of scalp clones was inferred by cross-referencing scalp TCRbeta sequences with sorted blood CD4 and CD8 repertoires. This immuneACCESS table, as held by TCRdb, lists in-frame sequences with V and J called but not all clones. Of the missing ones, under half trace to an unresolved V gene in checked studies; the others have no known cause. V and J calls and clone size are copied from that table; D and trimming were computed from the DNA. The sample table holds fewer than 250,000 clones, of which 60% to 70% were seen once. Clones ranked in the top ten supply around 0.7% of the sample.

What the study reported, not specific to this receptor: During tofacitinib treatment, many expanded lesional clones remained in scalp and blood, and this persistence may partly explain relapse after treatment is stopped. Tofacitinib significantly decreased scalp clonality and the number of expanded CD8+ clones among the top 100 scalp clones. Compared with normal scalp, lesional scalp, particularly in alopecia totalis/universalis, had higher clonality and more expanded CD8+ clones, which suggests antigenic drive. Unlike mouse skin, which is dominated by gammadelta T cells, normal human skin has resident alphabeta T cells that are also sequenced, and this complicates analysis of the scalp TCR repertoire. Compared with mice, TCR sequences shared between patients were less clear, possibly partly because of HLA diversity across the patient population. Because the treated cohort was small and had only one nonresponder, larger studies are needed to examine links between baseline CD8+ expansion and response.

This TCR was sampled from a human donor with alopecia areata. Here the sequenced sample was CD4+ T cells sorted from blood, taken at week 4, from a patient treated with tofacitinib. The chain is made from TRBV10-3 and TRBJ2-7, with no D gene named confidently. The CDR3 region reads CAISQENEQYF. In nucleotides, the sequence is TGTGCCATCAGCCAAGAGAACGAGCAGTACTTC.